This TCR beta chain derives from a study of vaccination effects on CD4 cells after COVID-19. Points from the study as a whole: The study enrolled few convalescent patients and sampled no early post-infection timepoints.

Clones were sequenced by immunoSEQ multiplex PCR, and TCRdb holds only the in-frame ones, with some missing. Of about 52,000 clones listed, more than 70% were seen once; the top ten hold roughly 5.6%. This clone appeared a single time. Its antigen is unknown. Antigen-specific CD4+ T cells were first expanded with viral peptide pools by the ViraFEST assay and only then sequenced. Having been cultured for about ten days, the cells underwent CD4+ T cell isolation. Nucleocapsid antibodies stayed negative before and after vaccination, showing no earlier SARS-CoV-2 infection. Each well held about 2.1 million PBMC cultured with 8.5 to 10 ug/ml peptides and roughly 9 IU/ml IL-2. V lost 0 bases and J 5 bases, leaving 11 bases between the germline ends. In germline, CDR1 is SGHNT, CDR2 YYREEE (reference sequence). The CDR3 contains 14 residues.

The rearrangement uses TRBV5-4 and TRBJ2-5, with D tentatively TRBD2 (6 bases). Here the sequenced sample was CD4+ T cells from PBMCs cultured with HCoV-OC43 spike peptides, taken before COVID-19 vaccination. The subset: HCoV-OC43 spike overlapping peptide pool stimulation. The source is a human donor who received a COVID-19 vaccine. The CDR3 nucleotides read TGTGCCAGCAGCTTGGCACTAGCAATGGAGACCCAGTACTTC. It yields the protein CASSLALAMETQYF.